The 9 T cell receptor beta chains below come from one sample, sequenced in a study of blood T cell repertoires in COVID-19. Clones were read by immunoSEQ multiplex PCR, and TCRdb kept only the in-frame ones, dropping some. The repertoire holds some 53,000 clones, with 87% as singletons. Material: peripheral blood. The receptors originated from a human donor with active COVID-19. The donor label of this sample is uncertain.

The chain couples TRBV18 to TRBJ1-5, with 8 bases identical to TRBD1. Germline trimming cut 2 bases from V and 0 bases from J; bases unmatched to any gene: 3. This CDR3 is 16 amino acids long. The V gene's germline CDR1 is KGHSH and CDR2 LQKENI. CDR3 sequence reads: CASSPGQGNSNQPQHF. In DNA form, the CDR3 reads TGTGCCAGCTCACCAGGACAGGGCAATAGCAATCAGCCCCAGCATTTT.

The CDR3 DNA reads TGCGCCAGCAGCCAAACGGAGGATCAGCCCCAGCATTTT. It yields the protein CASSQTEDQPQHF. The rearrangement uses TRBV4-3 and TRBJ1-5; D uncertain. Trimming stripped 2 bases from V and 5 bases from J, with 7 bases between. The length of the CDR3 is 13 residues. The germline gives CDR1 LGHNA, CDR2 YSLEER.

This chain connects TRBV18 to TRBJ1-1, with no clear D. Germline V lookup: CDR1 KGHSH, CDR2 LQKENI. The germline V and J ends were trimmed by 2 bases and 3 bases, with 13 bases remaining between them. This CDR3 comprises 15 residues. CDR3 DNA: TGTGCCAGCTCACCAAGGTGGCAGGAGGACACTGAAGCTTTCTTT. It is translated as CASSPRWQEDTEAFF.

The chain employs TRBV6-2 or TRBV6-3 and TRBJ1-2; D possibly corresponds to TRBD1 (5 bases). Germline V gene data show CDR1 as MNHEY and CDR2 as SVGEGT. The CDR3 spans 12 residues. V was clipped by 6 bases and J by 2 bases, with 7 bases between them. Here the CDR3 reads CASSRQNYGYTF. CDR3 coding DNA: TGTGCCAGCAGCAGACAGAACTATGGCTACACCTTC.

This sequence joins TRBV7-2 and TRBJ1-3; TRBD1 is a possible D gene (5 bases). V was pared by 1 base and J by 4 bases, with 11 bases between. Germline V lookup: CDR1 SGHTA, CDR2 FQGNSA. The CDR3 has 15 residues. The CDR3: CASSLVGGSGNTIYF. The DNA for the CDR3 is TGTGCCAGCAGCTTAGTGGGGGGGTCCGGAAACACCATATATTTT.

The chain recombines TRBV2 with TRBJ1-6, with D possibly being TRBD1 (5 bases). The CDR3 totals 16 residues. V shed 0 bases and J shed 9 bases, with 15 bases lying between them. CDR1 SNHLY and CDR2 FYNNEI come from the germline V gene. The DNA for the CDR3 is TGTGCCAGCAGTGAAGCGGCTACCCCAGGGATTTCACCCCTCCACTTT. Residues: CASSEAATPGISPLHF.

The CDR3 region is CASRLRGSGNTIYF. The CDR3 DNA sequence: TGTGCCAGCAGATTACGGGGATCTGGAAACACCATATATTTT. This sequence joins TRBV21-1 and TRBJ1-3. TRBV21-1 is a pseudogene locus. This CDR3 has 14 residues.

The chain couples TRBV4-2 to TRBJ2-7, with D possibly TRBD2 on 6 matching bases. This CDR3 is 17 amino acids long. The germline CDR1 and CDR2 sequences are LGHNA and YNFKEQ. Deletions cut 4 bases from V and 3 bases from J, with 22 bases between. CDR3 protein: CASSLKPRGYADYEQYF. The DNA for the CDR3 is TGTGCCAGCAGCCTTAAACCCCGGGGGTACGCCGACTACGAGCAGTACTTC.

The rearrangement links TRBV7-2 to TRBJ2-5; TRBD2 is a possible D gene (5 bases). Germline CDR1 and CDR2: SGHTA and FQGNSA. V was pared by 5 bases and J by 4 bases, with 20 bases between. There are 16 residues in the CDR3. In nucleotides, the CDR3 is TGTGCCAGCAGCGACCCGGGGAGAAGATCGTCAGAGACCCAGTACTTC. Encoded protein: CASSDPGRRSSETQYF.